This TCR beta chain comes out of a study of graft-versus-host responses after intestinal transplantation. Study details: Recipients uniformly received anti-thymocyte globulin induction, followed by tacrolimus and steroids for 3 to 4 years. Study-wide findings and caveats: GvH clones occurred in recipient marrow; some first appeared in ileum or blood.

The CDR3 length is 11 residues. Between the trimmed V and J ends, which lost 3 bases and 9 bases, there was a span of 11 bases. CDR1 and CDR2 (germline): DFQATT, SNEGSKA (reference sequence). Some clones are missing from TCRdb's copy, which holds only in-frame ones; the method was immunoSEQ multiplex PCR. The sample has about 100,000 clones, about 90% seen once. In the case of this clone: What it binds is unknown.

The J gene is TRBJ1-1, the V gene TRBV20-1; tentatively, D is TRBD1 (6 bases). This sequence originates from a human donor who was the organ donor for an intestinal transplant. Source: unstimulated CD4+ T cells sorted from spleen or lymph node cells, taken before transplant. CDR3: CSARRQAQAFF. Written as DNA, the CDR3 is TGCAGTGCTAGGAGACAGGCCCAAGCTTTCTTT.